The 18 T cell receptor beta chains below were found in one sample sequenced in a study of shared T cell receptors in the human thymus. Here immunoSEQ multiplex PCR was the method, and the copy in TCRdb shows in-frame clones only, minus some. The sample consists of hundreds of thousands of clones, approximately 78% of them appearing once. This same sample was also taken into another study, of human thymus T cells.

Sequencing input: thymocytes. All receptors derive from a boy under three years old with a congenital heart defect.

CDR3 amino acids: CSVETSRNEQFF. The CDR3 coding sequence is TGCAGCGTCGAAACTAGTAGGAATGAGCAGTTCTTC. The rearrangement joins TRBV29-1 to TRBJ2-1, with D perhaps TRBD2 (5 bases). The germline CDR1 and CDR2 sequences are SQVTM and ANQGSEA. V was clipped by 6 bases and J by 7 bases, with 13 bases between them. The length of the CDR3 is 12 residues.

The chain uses TRBV18 and TRBJ2-7; no clear D gene. The V gene lost 2 bases and the J gene lost 6 bases, with 5 bases spanning the gap. The CDR3 spans 11 residues. The germline CDR1 and CDR2 sequences are KGHSH and LQKENI. The CDR3 loop is CASSPGREQYF. The CDR3 DNA sequence: TGTGCCAGCTCACCAGGGCGCGAGCAGTACTTC.

This clone was detected only once. The V gene is TRBV7-9, the J gene TRBJ2-7; 9 nucleotides agree with TRBD2. The CDR3 contains 15 residues. The germline gives CDR1 SEHNR, CDR2 FQNEAQ (reference sequence). With 1 base clipped from V and 2 bases from J, the junction kept 3 bases outside the gene matches. CDR3 region: CASSLETSGPYEQYF. CDR3 bases: TGTGCCAGCAGCTTAGAGACTAGCGGCCCCTACGAGCAGTACTTC.

The genes are TRBV23-1 and TRBJ2-7; 10 nucleotides match TRBD1. TRBV23-1 is reported as an ORF; its role is uncertain. V shed 0 bases and J 4 bases; nucleotides not matched to a gene: 6. The CDR3 contains 16 residues. In DNA, the CDR3 is TGCGCCAGCAGTCAATCGGAGGGACAGGGGACTTACGAGCAGTACTTC. This encodes CASSQSEGQGTYEQYF.

With respect to this clone: Because the CDR3 is missing its conserved closing phenylalanine or tryptophan, this is likely a read error. The limits of the CDR3 on the DNA are not certain, so only TCRdb's listed CDR3 is given. The V call is TRBV7-9, the J call TRBJ1-1. 9 amino acids form the CDR3, both terminal residues included. Germline CDR1 SEHNR, CDR2 FQNEAQ (reference sequence). The CDR3 loop reads CASSPLGEV.

This chain uses TRBV5-1 with TRBJ1-1; possible D gene TRBD1, 6 bases. This CDR3 region has 15 residues. Germline CDR1 reads SGHRS; CDR2 reads YFSETQ. Trimming removed 5 bases at V and 0 bases at J, with 14 bases between. The CDR3 spells CASRSGAIMNTEAFF. DNA for the CDR3: TGCGCCAGCAGATCAGGGGCAATCATGAACACTGAAGCTTTCTTT. Full variable domain (rest looked up from reference TRBV5-1 and TRBJ1-1): KAGVTQTPRYLIKTRGQQVTLSCSPISGHRSVSWYQQTPGQGLQFLFEYFSETQRNKGNFPGRFSGRQFSNSRSEMNVSTLELGDSALYLCASRSGAIMNTEAFFGQGTRLTVV.

Only one count was recorded for this clone. The chain couples TRBV28 to TRBJ1-1; the D is unclear. Germline loops: CDR1 MDHEN, CDR2 SYDVKM. V was shortened by 7 bases and J by 1 base, with 10 bases between the two germline ends. This CDR3 contains 13 residues. The CDR3 region has the DNA TGTGCCAGCAAGAGGGTGGCGAACACTGAAGCTTTCTTT. Translation gives CASKRVANTEAFF.

The V and J genes are TRBV4-3 and TRBJ2-1, with 13 bases identical to TRBD2. V shed 0 bases and J 6 bases; nucleotides not matched to a gene: 8. CDR3 size: 18 residues. Germline V CDR1 and CDR2: LGHNA, YSLEER. CDR3: CASSQEELAGGGSNEQFF. CDR3 DNA: TGCGCCAGCAGCCAAGAAGAACTAGCGGGAGGGGGGAGCAATGAGCAGTTCTTC.

V gene TRBV11-2 combines with J gene TRBJ1-2; D may be TRBD1 (6 bases). The V gene lost 2 bases and the J gene lost 2 bases, with 9 bases spanning the gap. Germline CDR1 is SGHAT and CDR2 is FQNNGV. The CDR3 sequence is 14 residues long. The CDR3 loop is CASSLQGTNYGYTF. The CDR3 coding sequence is TGTGCCAGCAGCTTACAGGGGACGAACTATGGCTACACCTTC.

This clone was found a few times. The chain employs TRBV27 and TRBJ1-2; D call uncertain. This CDR3 is 14 amino acids long. V lost 3 bases to trimming and J lost 3 bases, with 11 bases between them. CDR1 is MNHEY and CDR2 is SMNVEV in the germline V gene (reference sequence). The CDR3 loop is CASSFWAGDYGYTF. Here the CDR3 DNA reads TGTGCCAGCAGTTTTTGGGCAGGTGACTATGGCTACACCTTC.

This clone appeared once. This chain joins TRBV28 and TRBJ1-1, with D hard to call. The ends were cut back, 2 bases at V and 3 bases at J, with 4 bases in the middle. Germline V gives CDR1 MDHEN, CDR2 SYDVKM. This CDR3 is built from 12 residues. CDR3 residues: CASSLEHTEAFF. As DNA, the CDR3 is TGTGCCAGCAGTTTAGAGCACACTGAAGCTTTCTTT.

The chain recombines TRBV30 with TRBJ1-5, with 10 bases identical to TRBD1. In germline, CDR1 is GTSNPN, CDR2 SVGIG (reference sequence). V lost 0 bases and J lost 3; bases outside the gene matches: 8. There are 17 residues in the CDR3. The CDR3 DNA sequence: TGTGCCTGGAGTGTGGATCGGGACAGGGGAATCAATCAGCCCCAGCATTTT. The encoded protein is CAWSVDRDRGINQPQHF.

The chain combines TRBV19 with TRBJ2-7, with 10 nucleotides matching TRBD2. The CDR3 totals 17 residues. Germline CDR1 and CDR2: LNHDA and SQIVND (reference sequence). The J segment lost 0 bases and the V segment lost 0 bases, leaving 5 bases of the junction unmatched. CDR3 sequence (DNA): TGTGCCAGTAGTATAGATCTGACTAGCGGGCCCTCCTACGAGCAGTACTTC. It specifies CASSIDLTSGPSYEQYF.

The chain employs TRBV19 and TRBJ1-4, with a weak D call TRBD1 (5 bases). Germline values: CDR1 LNHDA, CDR2 SQIVND (reference sequence). V was cut by 3 bases and J by 7 bases, with 12 bases left in between. There are 14 residues in the CDR3. The CDR3: CASSMGRVAEKLFF. In nucleotides, the CDR3 is TGTGCCAGTAGTATGGGCAGGGTGGCTGAAAAACTGTTTTTT.

There are a few counts of this clone. CDR3 DNA sequence: TGTGCCAGCAGCACCCCGACTCCACACCTCTCCTACAATGAGCAGTTCTTC. It is translated as CASSTPTPHLSYNEQFF. The rearrangement links TRBV7-8 to TRBJ2-1, with D unclear. The CDR3 consists of 17 residues. V was clipped by 5 bases and J by 0 bases, with 17 bases between them. Germline V gene sequence: CDR1 SGHVS, CDR2 FQNEAQ. The full variable domain, its missing parts supplied by reference TRBV7-8 and TRBJ2-1, is GAGVSQSPRYKVAKRGQDVALRCDPISGHVSLFWYQQALGQGPEFLTYFQNEAQLDKSGLPSDRFFAERPEGSVSTLKIQRTQQEDSAVYLCASSTPTPHLSYNEQFFGPGTRLTVL.

CDR3 in DNA: TGCGCCAGCAGCCAGTCGGGGGACACTGAAGCTTTCTTT. It translates to CASSQSGDTEAFF. V gene TRBV5-1 combines with J gene TRBJ1-1; tentative D call: TRBD1 (5 bases). Germline lookup yields CDR1 SGHRS and CDR2 YFSETQ. The CDR3 length is 13 residues. Deletions cut 4 bases from V and 3 bases from J, with 10 bases between.

The chain uses TRBV9 and TRBJ1-3; D gene ambiguous. V was clipped by 0 bases and J by 4 bases, with 17 bases between them. Germline V CDR1 and CDR2: SGDLS, YYNGEE. The CDR3 has 17 amino acids. CDR3 DNA: TGTGCCAGCAGCGTAGACCCCACATGGAGCATGGGAAACACCATATATTTT. As protein: CASSVDPTWSMGNTIYF.

The chain combines TRBV5-4 with TRBJ2-7, with D perhaps matching TRBD2 (6 bases). The CDR3 is made up of 15 amino acids. Looked up from germline, CDR1 is SGHNT and CDR2 is YYREEE (reference sequence). V lost 3 bases and J 2 bases, leaving 15 bases between the germline ends. For the CDR3, the DNA is TGTGCCAGCAGCTGCGGGTGGGAGGTACCCTACGAGCAGTACTTC. Its protein is CASSCGWEVPYEQYF.